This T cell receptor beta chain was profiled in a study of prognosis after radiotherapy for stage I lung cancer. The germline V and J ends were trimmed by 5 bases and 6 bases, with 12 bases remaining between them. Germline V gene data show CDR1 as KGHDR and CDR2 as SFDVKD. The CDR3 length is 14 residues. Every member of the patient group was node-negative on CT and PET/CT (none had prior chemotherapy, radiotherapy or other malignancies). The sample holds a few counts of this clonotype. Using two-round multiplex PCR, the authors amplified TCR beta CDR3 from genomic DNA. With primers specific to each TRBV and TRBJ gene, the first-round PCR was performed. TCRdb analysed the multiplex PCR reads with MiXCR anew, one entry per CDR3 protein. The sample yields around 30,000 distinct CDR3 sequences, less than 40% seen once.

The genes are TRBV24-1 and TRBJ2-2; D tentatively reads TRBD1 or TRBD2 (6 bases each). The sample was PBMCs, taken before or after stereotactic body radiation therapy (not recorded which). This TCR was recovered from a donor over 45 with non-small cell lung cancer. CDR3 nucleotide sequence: TGTGCCACCAGTGTTCGGGGGCAGGCCGGGGAGCTGTTTTTT. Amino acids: CATSVRGQAGELFF.